The 18 T cell receptor beta chains presented below share a single source sample, sequenced in a study of beta chain features in type 1 diabetes. Every isolated RNA sample was fully reverse transcribed, so sequencing captured expressed TCRB transcripts. Method: immunoSEQ multiplex PCR; TCRdb's copy keeps in-frame clones and lacks some. The sample contains around 300,000 clones, about 7.8% of which appear only once. The specimen was central memory CD4+ T cells from blood. The receptors come from a woman aged 18-29 years in good health.

This clone was seen repeatedly, ten times or more. This CDR3 is also generated by other DNA sequences in the sample. V gene TRBV7-2 combines with J gene TRBJ2-5; no clear D. This CDR3 spans 11 amino acids. Germline V gives CDR1 SGHTA, CDR2 FQGNSA. Deletions cut 3 bases from V and 7 bases from J, with 6 bases between. CDR3 sequence: CASSFKGTQYF. The CDR3, as DNA: TGTGCCAGCAGCTTTAAGGGGACCCAGTACTTC.

The chain is built from TRBV27 and TRBJ1-2, with D possibly matching TRBD1 (5 bases). Germline-derived CDR1 and CDR2 are MNHEY and SMNVEV (reference sequence). The CDR3 has 16 residues. V was pared by 6 bases and J by 7 bases, with 24 bases between. The CDR3 region is CASRTPHGGLGLGYTF. Here the CDR3 DNA reads TGTGCCAGCAGGACTCCTCACGGGGGTCTTGGTCTTGGCTACACCTTC.

V is TRBV6-5 and J is TRBJ2-2; the D call may be TRBD1 or TRBD2 (6 bases each). The germline gives CDR1 MNHEY, CDR2 SVGAGI. This CDR3 is 14 amino acids long. V was clipped by 7 bases and J by 1 base, with 10 bases between them. DNA of the CDR3: TGTGCCAGCAAGAGGGGGGTGAACACCGGGGAGCTGTTTTTT. It translates to CASKRGVNTGELFF.

The table lists this clone with many counts. The V and J genes are TRBV2 and TRBJ2-1; D is undetermined. Trimming left V 7 bases short and J 0 bases short, with 13 bases between. CDR3 length: 15 residues. Germline V gene lookup returns CDR1 SNHLY and CDR2 FYNNEI. This CDR3 is CASKRSWSSYNEQFF. In nucleotides, the CDR3 is TGTGCCAGCAAGCGTAGCTGGAGCTCCTACAATGAGCAGTTCTTC.

The chain couples TRBV18 to TRBJ2-7; TRBD1 matches at 7 bases. Unmatched junction bases numbered 9, after V lost 6 bases and J lost 1 base. The CDR3 has 15 amino acids. The germline gives CDR1 KGHSH, CDR2 LQKENI. The CDR3 DNA is TGTGCCAGCTCTTGGGTCGGGACAGCTTCCTACGAGCAGTACTTC. Protein sequence: CASSWVGTASYEQYF.

This clone was picked up many times. The chain joins TRBV9 to TRBJ1-1; D ambiguous. There are 15 residues in the CDR3. Germline loops: CDR1 SGDLS, CDR2 YYNGEE. Deletions cut 4 bases from V and 1 base from J, with 14 bases between. The CDR3 bases are TGTGCCAGCAGCTACGACGGAGGCGCGAACACTGAAGCTTTCTTT. Its translation is CASSYDGGANTEAFF.

The V call is TRBV9, the J call TRBJ2-7, with TRBD2 matching 8 bases. This CDR3 has 14 amino acids. With V trimmed by 4 bases and J by 1 base, 4 bases remained unmatched. The germline V gene encodes CDR1 SGDLS and CDR2 YYNGEE. The CDR3 DNA is TGTGCCAGCAGCCCAGGGACTAGGTCCTACGAGCAGTACTTC. It yields the protein CASSPGTRSYEQYF.

This clone was counted between two and nine times. This chain uses TRBV7-9 with TRBJ2-5, with D possibly being TRBD1 (5 bases). CDR3 size: 14 residues. Trimming removed 1 base at V and 5 bases at J, with 11 bases between. Per germline, CDR1 SEHNR and CDR2 FQNEAQ (reference sequence). The CDR3 DNA follows: TGTGCCAGCAGCTTAGATCCAAAGGGGGAGACCCAGTACTTC. This gives the protein CASSLDPKGETQYF. The whole variable domain, remainder taken from reference TRBV7-9 and TRBJ2-5, is DTGVSQNPRHKITKRGQNVTFRCDPISEHNRLYWYRQTLGQGPEFLTYFQNEAQLEKSRLLSDRFSAERPKGSFSTLEIQRTEQGDSAMYLCASSLDPKGETQYFGPGTRLLVL.

This clone was counted at least ten times. The chain has TRBV18 and TRBJ2-7, with D tentatively TRBD1 or TRBD2 (5 bases each). Germline loops: CDR1 KGHSH, CDR2 LQKENI. Trimming took off 4 bases at V and 0 bases at J, with 7 bases between the two ends. The CDR3 sequence is 13 residues long. This CDR3 reads CASSRGSSYEQYV. The CDR3 DNA reads TGTGCCAGCTCACGGGGGAGCTCCTACGAGCAGTACGTC.

This clone was counted between two and nine times. The CDR3 protein is CASSLDPNRGDEQFF. The CDR3 nucleotides are TGTGCCAGCAGCTTAGACCCAAACCGCGGCGATGAGCAGTTCTTC. The V call is TRBV7-3, the J call TRBJ2-1; D not certain. The germline V and J ends were trimmed by 2 bases and 8 bases, with 16 bases remaining between them. The CDR3 is 15 amino acids. Looked up from germline, CDR1 is SGHTA and CDR2 is FQGTGA.

This clone was seen more than once but under ten times. With only one base between it and a far larger clone, this is likely a read error. This rearrangement joins TRBV2 to TRBJ1-6; D perhaps matches TRBD1 (6 bases). This CDR3 spans 14 amino acids. Trimming left V 5 bases short and J 11 bases short, with 16 bases between. CDR1 is SNHLY, CDR2 FYNNEI, per germline. CDR3 amino acids: CASSFRGERAPLHF. The CDR3 bases are TGTGCCAGCAGTTTCAGGGGAGAGAGGGCACCCCTCCACTTT.

This clone was observed many times. Different DNA sequences within this sample yield the same CDR3. Here the CDR3 DNA reads TGTGCCAGCAGTTTAAACGGGAATCAGCCCCAGCATTTT. Translation: CASSLNGNQPQHF. The chain uses TRBV27 and TRBJ1-5, with D unresolved. Germline V lookup: CDR1 MNHEY, CDR2 SMNVEV (reference sequence). With 2 bases removed from V and 4 bases from J, the gap between germline ends came to 6 bases. The CDR3 is 13 residues long.

The genes are TRBV28 and TRBJ2-3; the match to TRBD2 covers 7 bases. Germline values: CDR1 MDHEN, CDR2 SYDVKM. The CDR3 sequence is 16 residues long. J gave up 1 base and V 7 bases, and 11 bases lay outside the gene matches. CDR3: CASTSHWGGGTDTQYF. Here the CDR3 DNA reads TGTGCCAGCACCTCCCACTGGGGGGGAGGCACAGATACGCAGTATTTT.

This rearrangement joins TRBV5-1 to TRBJ2-6; D unresolved. Trimming stripped 4 bases from V and 0 bases from J, with 11 bases between. The CDR3 is 16 amino acids. Germline V gives CDR1 SGHRS, CDR2 YFSETQ. Written as DNA, the CDR3 is TGCGCCAGCAGCCGAGCCTGGGACTCTGGGGCCAACGTCCTGACTTTC. Translated: CASSRAWDSGANVLTF.

This clone has more than one count but fewer than ten. The CDR3 sequence: CASSPAVNQPQHF. Written as DNA, the CDR3 is TGCGCCAGCAGCCCCGCAGTGAATCAGCCCCAGCATTTT. This chain links TRBV5-1 with TRBJ1-5; no definite D call. The V gene's germline CDR1 is SGHRS and CDR2 YFSETQ. V lost 4 bases to trimming and J lost 4 bases, with 9 bases between them. This CDR3 spans 13 amino acids.

This clone was recorded a few times. V is TRBV23-1 and J is TRBJ2-7; maybe TRBD2 (6 bases). TRBV23-1 counts as an open reading frame of uncertain function. The germline V and J ends were trimmed by 2 bases and 2 bases, with 7 bases remaining between them. CDR3 length: 13 amino acids. The CDR3 DNA sequence: TGCGCCAGCAGTCAAGCGGGGCCCTACGAGCAGTACGTC. It codes for CASSQAGPYEQYV.

The V call is TRBV11-1, the J call TRBJ2-2; weak D call: TRBD1 (5 bases). This CDR3 spans 16 amino acids. CDR1 SGHAT and CDR2 FQDESV come from the germline V gene (reference sequence). V was shortened by 0 bases and J by 6 bases, with 14 bases between the two germline ends. CDR3 protein: CASSLARAGFPGELFF. CDR3 in DNA: TGTGCCAGCAGCTTAGCCCGGGCAGGGTTTCCCGGGGAGCTGTTTTTT.

The chain has TRBV13 and TRBJ2-7; tentative D call: TRBD2 (6 bases). The CDR3 covers 13 residues. Germline V CDR1 and CDR2: PRHDT, FYEKMQ (reference sequence). V lost 6 bases, J lost 6 bases, and 15 bases lay in between. The chain's CDR3 is CASSGTLPGEQYF. The CDR3, as DNA: TGTGCCAGCAGTGGGACTCTCCCGGGCGAGCAGTACTTC.